The clone carrying this TCR beta chain has ten or more counts. Antigen unknown. The data were taken from a study of neurological immune-mediated disorders. Study-wide background: Multiple sclerosis patients numbering 34 comprised around 31 relapsing-remitting and 3 secondary progressive patients. Regarding the study as a whole: No sharing of CDR3 amino acid sequences was observed among expanded clones across subjects, suggesting private repertoires in all groups.

The cDNA was generated through 5'RACE incorporating 10-nucleotide random UMIs. The yield of each sequencing run was over 180 million TCR-beta sequences from 15-18 subjects. TCRdb reanalysed the 5' RACE reads using MiXCR and keeps one entry per CDR3 protein. Here the sample spans 80,000 to 95,000 distinct CDR3 sequences, under 4.5% being singletons. The junction had 12 bases not matched to a gene; V was cut back by 3 bases and J by 5 bases. This CDR3 has 16 residues. Germline V gene data show CDR1 as DFQATT and CDR2 as SNEGSKA (reference sequence). The genes are TRBV20-1 and TRBJ2-1; 8 nucleotides line up with TRBD2. The clonotype was recovered from a woman between 45 and 65 years old with multiple sclerosis. The specimen was PBMCs. This CDR3 is CSARRLAGGAHNEQFF. CDR3 DNA: TGCAGTGCTAGGAGGTTGGCGGGGGGTGCCCACAATGAGCAGTTCTTC.